The 24 T cell receptor beta chains reported below all come from one sample, sequenced in a study of shared clonotypes between healthy human individuals. Sequencing was performed with immunoSEQ multiplex PCR; in TCRdb, only in-frame clones are kept and a portion is missing. The sample includes millions of clones, approximately 93% seen only once; the top ten take approximately 0.4%. The sample consisted of naive CD4+ T cells from PBMCs. The subset here: CD45RA+ positively selected. Receptors originate from a man between 18 and 29 years old in good health. Some clones in this sample may be carry-over from other donors' samples.

This chain connects TRBV27 to TRBJ2-6; TRBD2 matches 7 bases. From germline, CDR1 is MNHEY and CDR2 SMNVEV (reference sequence). This CDR3 contains 18 residues. J lost 1 base, V lost 4 bases, and 10 bases had no gene match. The DNA of the CDR3 is TGTGCCAGCAGTTCCAGACCGGGGGGAGCGTCTGGGGCCAACGTCCTGACTTTC. Its translation: CASSSRPGGASGANVLTF.

This rearrangement joins TRBV5-1 to TRBJ2-7; no clear D gene. From germline, CDR1 is SGHRS and CDR2 YFSETQ. V lost 4 bases and J lost 7, with 9 bases in between. The CDR3 runs to 11 residues. The CDR3 nucleotides read TGCGCCAGCAGCAAGGACGGGGAGCAGTACTTC. Translation: CASSKDGEQYF.

The chain carries TRBV28 and TRBJ2-5, with D possibly matching TRBD2 (7 bases). The end of the DNA aligns better with TRBJ2-7, so the J call may be wrong. Per the germline V gene, CDR1 is MDHEN and CDR2 is SYDVKM. The CDR3 is made up of 14 amino acids. The CDR3 DNA reads as TGTGCCAGCAGATCCGGGGGGCCTGCCTACGAGCAGTACTTC. Translated, it gives CASRSGGPAYEQYF.

The rearrangement uses TRBV15 and TRBJ2-1; the match to TRBD2 covers 9 bases. Trimming at V came to 1 base and at J to 6 bases, leaving 7 bases not matched to a gene. Per germline, CDR1 LNHNV and CDR2 YYDKDF (reference sequence). The CDR3 is made up of 16 amino acids. The CDR3 is CATSRVSGLALNEQFF. CDR3 sequence (DNA): TGTGCCACCAGCAGAGTTTCCGGACTAGCGCTCAATGAGCAGTTCTTC.

The chain couples TRBV5-1 to TRBJ2-1; D unresolved. The CDR3 contains 15 residues. With 0 bases removed from V and 4 bases from J, the gap between germline ends came to 11 bases. CDR1 and CDR2 from the germline V gene are SGHRS and YFSETQ. CDR3 loop: CASSLDTPQYNEQFF. The DNA for the CDR3 is TGCGCCAGCAGCTTGGACACCCCCCAGTACAATGAGCAGTTCTTC.

The genes are TRBV29-1 and TRBJ2-2; D might be TRBD2 (5 bases). The CDR3 contains 15 residues. V was pared by 2 bases and J by 0 bases, with 10 bases between. Germline V lookup: CDR1 SQVTM, CDR2 ANQGSEA. In nucleotides, the CDR3 is TGCAGCGTTGAAATTAGCGACGCGAACACCGGGGAGCTGTTTTTT. It codes for CSVEISDANTGELFF.

The CDR3 DNA reads TGTGCCAGCAGCTTCAAACCGGGACAGGGGTGGACTGAAGCTTTCTTT. Translated: CASSFKPGQGWTEAFF. J is TRBJ1-1 and V is TRBV5-4; 10 bases agree with TRBD1. The germline CDR1 and CDR2 sequences are SGHNT and YYREEE (reference sequence). The CDR3 spans 16 residues. J lost 5 bases, V lost 2 bases, and 9 bases had no gene match.

The chain employs TRBV5-4 and TRBJ1-1; 7 positions match TRBD1. This CDR3 spans 15 amino acids. The germline V gene encodes CDR1 SGHNT and CDR2 YYREEE (reference sequence). V dropped 5 bases and J dropped 3; count of bases not matched to a gene: 10. The CDR3 loop reads CASRSGGVRDTEAFF. In nucleotides, the CDR3 is TGTGCCAGCAGATCAGGGGGGGTGCGAGACACTGAAGCTTTCTTT.

This clone was seen just once. The CDR3 nucleotides read TGTGCCAGCCGCACCGGGGACCAGAGGAACTATGGCTACACCTTC. This gives the protein CASRTGDQRNYGYTF. The rearrangement joins TRBV19 to TRBJ1-2; the D gene is possibly TRBD1 (5 bases). V gave up 9 bases and J gave up 2 bases, with 19 bases separating them. This CDR3 spans 15 amino acids. Per the germline V gene, CDR1 is LNHDA and CDR2 is SQIVND (reference sequence).

The V call is TRBV18, the J call TRBJ1-2, with D perhaps matching TRBD1 (6 bases). V lost 3 bases and J 3 bases, leaving 11 bases between the germline ends. Germline CDR1 is KGHSH and CDR2 is LQKENI. The CDR3 totals 14 residues. CDR3 in amino acids: CASSPQDSYYGYTF. As DNA, the CDR3 is TGTGCCAGCTCACCCCAGGACAGTTACTATGGCTACACCTTC.

This chain connects TRBV27 to TRBJ2-4; TRBD1 or TRBD2 may be the D gene (5 bases each). The ends were cut back, 0 bases at V and 8 bases at J, with 8 bases in the middle. The germline gives CDR1 MNHEY, CDR2 SMNVEV (reference sequence). This CDR3 is built from 13 residues. CDR3 DNA: TGTGCCAGCAGTTTATCGAGGGGACACATTCAGTACTTC. Translation gives CASSLSRGHIQYF.

V is TRBV9 and J is TRBJ1-4; D uncertain. Deletions cut 0 bases from V and 3 bases from J, with 12 bases between. The CDR3 is made up of 16 amino acids. Germline CDR1 reads SGDLS; CDR2 reads YYNGEE. As DNA, the CDR3 is TGTGCCAGCAGCGTAGGACTCGGGAGAGCTAATGAAAAACTGTTTTTT. Translated: CASSVGLGRANEKLFF.

The V gene is TRBV4-3, the J gene TRBJ2-5, with TRBD2 matching 9 bases. Unmatched junction bases numbered 5, after V lost 4 bases and J lost 2 bases. Per the germline V gene, CDR1 is LGHNA and CDR2 is YSLEER. The CDR3 has 15 residues. Here the CDR3 DNA reads TGCGCCAGCAGCCCTGCGGGAGGGGAACAAGAGACCCAGTACTTC. This codes for CASSPAGGEQETQYF.

The CDR3 is CASSLGAGRGGNQPQHF. The CDR3 DNA follows: TGTGCCAGCAGCTTAGGGGCGGGACGAGGGGGCAATCAGCCCCAGCATTTT. The chain is built from TRBV7-8 and TRBJ1-5, with D possibly matching TRBD1 (5 bases). V was shortened by 1 base and J by 2 bases, with 15 bases between the two germline ends. CDR1 and CDR2 (germline): SGHVS, FQNEAQ. The CDR3 loop spans 17 amino acids.

The rearrangement uses TRBV11-3 and TRBJ2-1; either TRBD1 or TRBD2 may supply D (5 bases each). Germline assignment: CDR1 SGHNT and CDR2 YENEEA. V dropped 6 bases and J dropped 6 bases, with 9 bases sitting between them. The length of the CDR3 is 12 residues. In DNA form, the CDR3 reads TGTGCCAGCAGTGGGACCGCCAATGAGCAGTTCTTC. As protein: CASSGTANEQFF.

The chain joins TRBV14 to TRBJ2-1, with D possibly TRBD2 on 5 matching bases. CDR1 is SGHDN, CDR2 FVKESK, per germline. There are 13 residues in the CDR3. V lost 0 bases, J lost 11 bases, and 11 bases lay in between. The CDR3 spells CASSQDWSGKQFF. The CDR3 DNA is TGTGCCAGCAGCCAAGATTGGTCGGGGAAGCAGTTCTTC.

V usage is TRBV29-1 and J usage is TRBJ2-5, with 9 positions matching TRBD2. Germline V gene data show CDR1 as SQVTM and CDR2 as ANQGSEA. V gave up 6 bases and J gave up 5 bases; unmatched junction bases: 10. CDR3 size: 14 residues. The CDR3 DNA reads as TGCAGCGTCGATTGGACTAGCGCCGTGGAGACCCAGTACTTC. Its protein is CSVDWTSAVETQYF.

J is TRBJ1-1 and V is TRBV6-6, with D perhaps matching TRBD1 (6 bases). The length of the CDR3 is 13 residues. V lost 7 bases and J lost 5, with 14 bases in between. CDR1 is MNHNY and CDR2 is SVGAGI in the germline V gene (reference sequence). CDR3 amino acids: CASTYGGRTEAFF. DNA of the CDR3: TGTGCCAGCACCTATGGGGGGCGGACTGAAGCTTTCTTT.

The chain employs TRBV19 and TRBJ1-4; D unresolved. Deletions cut 3 bases from V and 7 bases from J, with 15 bases between. CDR1 is LNHDA, CDR2 SQIVND, per germline (reference sequence). CDR3 length equals 15 residues. CDR3 bases: TGTGCCAGTAGTATGAGGCAGAGCCGGGGTGAAAAACTGTTTTTT. This translates into CASSMRQSRGEKLFF.

This chain connects TRBV7-3 to TRBJ2-1; a possible D gene is TRBD2 (6 bases). CDR3 size: 15 residues. In germline, CDR1 is SGHTA, CDR2 FQGTGA. The germline V and J ends were trimmed by 5 bases and 5 bases, with 16 bases remaining between them. In nucleotides, the CDR3 is TGTGCCAGCAGCGGTAGCGGAGGTAGTAACAATGAGCAGTTCTTC. Protein: CASSGSGGSNNEQFF.

This chain links TRBV2 with TRBJ2-3; 12 nucleotides align to TRBD2. With 6 bases clipped from V and 0 bases from J, the junction kept 1 base outside the gene matches. The CDR3 contains 15 residues. CDR1 is SNHLY and CDR2 is FYNNEI in the germline V gene. The CDR3 coding sequence is TGTGCCAGCAGGACTAGCGGGGGTAGCACAGATACGCAGTATTTT. It specifies CASRTSGGSTDTQYF. The full variable domain, its missing parts supplied by reference TRBV2 and TRBJ2-3, is EPEVTQTPSHQVTQMGQEVILRCVPISNHLYFYWYRQILGQKVEFLVSFYNNEISEKSEIFDDQFSVERPDGSNFTLKIRSTKLEDSAMYFCASRTSGGSTDTQYFGPGTRLTVL.

The chain couples TRBV5-1 to TRBJ2-5; 9 bases fit TRBD2. V dropped 6 bases and J dropped 7; count of bases not matched to a gene: 13. Germline loops: CDR1 SGHRS, CDR2 YFSETQ. This CDR3 has 15 residues. For the CDR3, the DNA is TGCGCCAGCAAAATTAGCGGGAGCGCTGTCGGGACCCAGTACTTC. The encoded protein is CASKISGSAVGTQYF.

The rearrangement uses TRBV1 and TRBJ2-7; TRBD2 was called by the table and not checked on the DNA. TRBV1 is a known pseudogene. The CDR3 runs 15 residues. CDR3 residues: CTSSQPWGSGGEQYF. The CDR3 nucleotides are TGCACCAGCAGCCAACCCTGGGGAAGCGGGGGTGAGCAGTACTTC.

The chain uses TRBV28 and TRBJ2-7, with TRBD1 identical over 11 bases. The CDR3 totals 14 residues. CDR1 and CDR2 (germline): MDHEN, SYDVKM. Unmatched junction bases numbered 6, after V lost 5 bases and J lost 6 bases. The CDR3 here is CASSTTGTGGEQYF. CDR3 nucleotides: TGTGCCAGCAGTACCACCGGGACAGGGGGCGAGCAGTACTTC. Based on the CDR3 plus reference TRBV28 and TRBJ2-7, the full variable domain is DVKVTQSSRYLVKRTGEKVFLECVQDMDHENMFWYRQDPGLGLRLIYFSYDVKMKEKGDIPEGYSVSREKKERFSLILESASTNQTSMYLCASSTTGTGGEQYFGPGTRLTVT.